This entry lists 19 T cell receptor beta chains sequenced from one sample in a study of regulatory T cells in long-lasting Graves disease. Arm-PCR of CDR3 regions and iRepertoire HTBI primers were used to build TCR beta libraries. TCRdb independently ran MiXCR on the multiplex PCR reads; one entry per CDR3 protein. The sample carries approximately 490,000 distinct CDR3 sequences, 15% to 20% recorded once. Regarding time point: newly diagnosed GD, antithyroid drugs for less than 3 months. Following extraction of RNA from PBMCs, that RNA was used to make the TCR library. A further study also used this sample, focusing on T cells in Graves' hyperthyroidism and ophthalmopathy.

This specimen consisted of peripheral blood mononuclear cells (PBMCs), obtained at new diagnosis, from a patient treated with antithyroid drugs. The origin of the receptors is a man aged 35-49 years with Graves disease.

This clonotype was seen many times. The rearrangement joins TRBV30 to TRBJ1-2, with D tentatively TRBD1 (5 bases). This CDR3 has 13 residues. The V gene's germline CDR1 is GTSNPN and CDR2 SVGIG (reference sequence). V lost 3 bases and J lost 6, with 14 bases in between. The DNA for the CDR3 is TGTGCCTGGAGGGACACCCTAGGCCATGGCTACACCTTC. It yields the protein CAWRDTLGHGYTF.

The chain carries TRBV5-6 and TRBJ2-1; the D call may be TRBD1 or TRBD2 (5 bases each). The CDR3 extends over 17 amino acids. Germline CDR1 reads SGHDT; CDR2 reads YYEEEE. V was shortened by 3 bases and J by 0 bases, with 16 bases between the two germline ends. CDR3 sequence (DNA): TGTGCCAGCAGCTCCTCCGGGACCCTCGGCTCCTACAATGAGCAGTTCTTC. As protein: CASSSSGTLGSYNEQFF. Full variable domain (remainder filled in from reference TRBV5-6 and TRBJ2-1): DAGVTQSPTHLIKTRGQQVTLRCSPKSGHDTVSWYQQALGQGPQFIFQYYEEEERQRGNFPDRFSGHQFPNYSSELNVNALLLGDSALYLCASSSSGTLGSYNEQFFGPGTRLTVL.

This clonotype was detected only a few times. The chain links TRBV6-1 to TRBJ1-5; D ambiguous. This CDR3 is 13 amino acids long. With 7 bases removed from V and 6 bases from J, the gap between germline ends came to 13 bases. Germline V gene sequence: CDR1 MNHNS, CDR2 SASEGT. The CDR3, as DNA: TGTGCCAGCAAAGAAGGGAGAGGTCAGCCCCAGCATTTT. Its protein is CASKEGRGQPQHF.

This clonotype was recorded at least ten times. The chain uses TRBV13 and TRBJ2-7, with a possible D match to TRBD2 (5 bases). V shed 5 bases and J shed 1 base, with 21 bases lying between them. This CDR3 spans 17 amino acids. The germline V gene has CDR1 PRHDT and CDR2 FYEKMQ (reference sequence). The CDR3 reads CASSLHPVARNSYEQYF. The CDR3 region has the DNA TGTGCCAGCAGCCTCCACCCCGTAGCGCGCAATTCCTACGAGCAGTACTTC.

At least ten counts were recorded for this clonotype. The chain links TRBV5-1 to TRBJ2-3; D gene ambiguous. Germline lookup yields CDR1 SGHRS and CDR2 YFSETQ. Trimming removed 0 bases at V and 2 bases at J, with 10 bases between. This CDR3 is 15 amino acids long. CDR3 loop: CASSLAAATTDTQYF. The CDR3 nucleotides are TGCGCCAGCAGCTTGGCCGCGGCAACCACAGATACGCAGTATTTT.

V is TRBV20-1 and J is TRBJ2-7, with 11 positions matching TRBD1. Germline-derived CDR1 and CDR2 are DFQATT and SNEGSKA (reference sequence). This CDR3 spans 14 amino acids. The DNA of the CDR3 is TGCAGCGGGGCTCGGACAGGGGGCATCTACGAGCAGTACTTC. Amino acid sequence: CSGARTGGIYEQYF.

This clonotype was found many times. CDR3 residues: CASRPAGGETQYF. CDR3 coding DNA: TGTGCCAGCAGGCCTGCCGGGGGCGAGACCCAGTACTTC. J is TRBJ2-5 and V is TRBV28, with D possibly being TRBD1 or TRBD2 (6 bases each). CDR1 MDHEN and CDR2 SYDVKM come from the germline V gene. V was pared by 6 bases and J by 5 bases, with 13 bases between. The CDR3 is 13 residues long.

This clonotype came up many times. The junction shows a germline mismatch at one end, possibly a read error. The chain joins TRBV7-7 to TRBJ2-5; maybe TRBD2 (6 bases). The CDR3 has 15 amino acids. CDR1 SSHAT and CDR2 FNYEAQ come from the germline V gene (reference sequence). The CDR3 region is CASSASPTREGTQYF. The DNA of the CDR3 is TGTGCTAGCAGCGCCTCCCCGACTAGGGAAGGGACCCAGTACTTC.

This clonotype has a count of ten or more. This chain connects TRBV9 to TRBJ1-2, with 9 bases that match TRBD1. The J segment lost 4 bases and the V segment lost 5 bases, leaving 6 bases of the junction unmatched. CDR3 length: 14 residues. Germline CDR1 SGDLS, CDR2 YYNGEE. CDR3 in amino acids: CASSRTGVGYGYTF. CDR3 DNA sequence: TGTGCCAGCAGTCGGACAGGGGTTGGCTATGGCTACACCTTC.

Many counts were recorded for this clonotype. The chain joins TRBV6-1 to TRBJ2-1; 12 bases fit TRBD2. This CDR3 spans 14 amino acids. Germline assignment: CDR1 MNHNS and CDR2 SASEGT. Trimming took 10 bases from V and 8 from J; bases not matched to a gene: 9. The chain's CDR3 is CATQLAGGPDEQFF. For the CDR3, the DNA is TGTGCCACCCAGCTAGCGGGAGGGCCAGATGAGCAGTTCTTC.

J is TRBJ2-1 and V is TRBV12-3 or TRBV12-4; D not resolved. This CDR3 region has 14 residues. Trimming took 4 bases from V and 4 from J, leaving 11 bases between them. The CDR3 loop is CASSSGGRYNEQFF. The CDR3 nucleotides are TGTGCCAGCAGTTCTGGCGGCCGGTACAATGAGCAGTTCTTC.

This clonotype was counted at least ten times. The chain recombines TRBV20-1 with TRBJ2-1; tentative D call: TRBD1 (6 bases). The germline gives CDR1 DFQATT, CDR2 SNEGSKA (reference sequence). V was cut by 5 bases and J by 4 bases, with 18 bases left in between. This CDR3 spans 15 amino acids. Here the CDR3 DNA reads TGCAGTGCTGACAGGAGGACTCACCAGTACAATGAGCAGTTCTTC. Protein: CSADRRTHQYNEQFF.

The table lists this clonotype with many counts. The chain links TRBV2 to TRBJ2-3; no clear D. Germline CDR1 SNHLY, CDR2 FYNNEI. There are 14 residues in the CDR3. Trimming removed 3 bases from V and 1 base from J, with 8 bases in between. The CDR3 region has the DNA TGTGCCAGCAGTGACTCCGGTCGCACAGATACGCAGTATTTT. Translation gives CASSDSGRTDTQYF.

This chain links TRBV11-1 with TRBJ2-5, with unresolved D. V was cut by 5 bases and J by 4 bases, with 17 bases left in between. There are 15 residues in the CDR3. The germline CDR1 and CDR2 sequences are SGHAT and FQDESV (reference sequence). The CDR3 bases are TGTGCCAGCAGCCCCCGGGCCCTAAATCGAGAGACCCAGTACTTC. Its protein is CASSPRALNRETQYF.

The sample holds many counts of this clonotype. The chain employs TRBV12-3 or TRBV12-4 and TRBJ2-1, with 7 nucleotides matching TRBD2. Trimming took 2 bases from V and 6 from J; bases not matched to a gene: 7. This CDR3 spans 15 amino acids. The CDR3, as DNA: TGTGCCAGCAGTTTAAGGGGAATAGCGGGCAATGAGCAGTTCTTC. Translation gives CASSLRGIAGNEQFF.

The chain employs TRBV18 and TRBJ2-7, with D tentatively TRBD1 (6 bases). Trimming removed 1 base at V and 3 bases at J, with 13 bases between. This CDR3 is built from 15 residues. From germline, CDR1 is KGHSH and CDR2 LQKENI. CDR3 in DNA: TGTGCCAGCTCACCACGTCAAACAGGGAGCTACGAGCAGTACTTC. Residues: CASSPRQTGSYEQYF.

In its sample, this clonotype was seen many times. This chain joins TRBV7-2 and TRBJ2-3; possible D gene TRBD2, 7 bases. V was trimmed by 2 bases and J by 6 bases, leaving 12 bases between them. CDR1 is SGHTA, CDR2 FQGNSA, per germline. The CDR3 consists of 14 residues. The CDR3 region is CASSLFGGPDTQYF. Written as DNA, the CDR3 is TGTGCCAGCAGCTTATTCGGGGGGCCCGATACGCAGTATTTT.

This clonotype was counted ten times or more. The genes are TRBV20-1 and TRBJ2-4; D unclear. Germline V gene lookup returns CDR1 DFQATT and CDR2 SNEGSKA (reference sequence). The CDR3 length is 14 residues. V lost 6 bases and J lost 0, with 12 bases in between. DNA for the CDR3: TGCAGTGCCGCAGACTTTCTAGCCAAAAACATTCAGTACTTC. Its translation is CSAADFLAKNIQYF.

The gene calls are TRBV28 and TRBJ2-1, with 11 nucleotides matching TRBD2. This CDR3 is 15 amino acids long. The germline V gene has CDR1 MDHEN and CDR2 SYDVKM. J was trimmed by 7 bases and V by 5 bases; bases with no gene match: 7. The CDR3 DNA reads TGTGCCAGCAGTCCCAGAGGACTAGCGGGTAATGAGCAGTTCTTC. Protein sequence: CASSPRGLAGNEQFF. The whole variable domain, filled in from reference TRBV28 and TRBJ2-1, reads DVKVTQSSRYLVKRTGEKVFLECVQDMDHENMFWYRQDPGLGLRLIYFSYDVKMKEKGDIPEGYSVSREKKERFSLILESASTNQTSMYLCASSPRGLAGNEQFFGPGTRLTVL.